This T cell receptor beta chain was sequenced during a study of monozygotic twins with cystic fibrosis. Study-level findings and limits: Co-twins had the most similar V usage for 13 of 16 pairs, J for 8. Nucleotide-identical clonotype sharing was significantly higher within monozygotic CF twin pairs than between unrelated CF individuals.

Regarding this clone: As yet, its antigen is unknown.

V gave up 3 bases and J gave up 0 bases, with 9 bases separating them. The CDR3 runs 15 residues. Germline V lookup: CDR1 SGHDN, CDR2 FVKESK. The table came from immunoSEQ multiplex PCR; TCRdb's copy has only in-frame clones and leaves some out. The sample includes 32,000 or so clones, around 90% of them seen just once. The origin of this receptor is a girl aged 2 to 10 with cystic fibrosis. V usage is TRBV14 and J usage is TRBJ1-3, with D tentatively TRBD1 (5 bases). The sequencing sample was made of blood. This CDR3 is CASSQGGFSGNTIYF. The CDR3 DNA reads TGTGCCAGCAGCCAGGGGGGATTCTCTGGAAACACCATATATTTT.